The clone carrying this TCR beta chain was picked up many times. This entry is derived from a study of prognosis after radiotherapy for stage I lung cancer. The authors amplified TCR beta CDR3 from genomic DNA using two-round multiplex PCR. With primers specific to each TRBV and TRBJ gene, the first-round PCR was performed. Universal primers primed the second round of PCR. TCRdb re-derived calls from the multiplex PCR reads in MiXCR, one entry per CDR3 protein. The sample holds approximately 22,000 distinct CDR3 sequences; approximately 43% are singletons and the top ten take roughly a third. CDR1 and CDR2 (germline): MNHEY, SMNVEV (reference sequence). The CDR3 is 15 residues long. Between the trimmed V and J ends, which lost 4 bases and 4 bases, there was a span of 13 bases.

The receptor was derived from a donor over 45 with non-small cell lung cancer. The material was PBMCs, obtained before or after stereotactic body radiation therapy (not recorded which). The chain combines TRBV27 with TRBJ2-2; possibly TRBD2 for D (5 bases). The CDR3 sequence is CASSYKRESTGELFF. The CDR3 DNA reads as TGTGCCAGCAGTTACAAGAGGGAGAGCACCGGGGAGCTGTTTTTT.